This T cell receptor beta chain was identified during a study of spatial heterogeneity in lung cancer. The CDR3 has 13 amino acids. Germline V gene lookup returns CDR1 SGHTA and CDR2 FQGTGA. V lost 3 bases, J lost 3 bases, and 9 bases lay in between. The time point: sample taken at primary tumor resection. Samples were obtained from some 70 donors, all untreated early-stage non-small cell lung cancer patients. The study sequenced unsorted whole RNA from tumor, nontumor lung or frozen PBMC. The study tagged each TCR cDNA molecule with a unique molecular identifier. MiXCR, run by TCRdb on the 5' RACE reads, gives a single entry per CDR3 protein. The sample carries about 39,000 distinct CDR3 sequences, 3.1% recorded once.

The rearrangement joins TRBV7-3 to TRBJ2-7, with D unclear. The clonotype comes from a male donor with early-stage non-small cell lung cancer. Sequenced material: normal lung tissue next to the tumor, taken at surgery. CDR3 region: CASSFGVGYEQYF. In DNA form, the CDR3 reads TGTGCCAGCAGCTTCGGCGTGGGCTACGAGCAGTACTTC.